One sample yielded the 25 T cell receptor beta chains listed below, sequenced in a study of CD8+ T cells in alopecia areata. In each case, RNA was isolated and then reverse transcribed into cDNA as the sequencing template. Sequencing used immunoSEQ multiplex PCR; TCRdb keeps in-frame clones, though not all of them. The data show tens of thousands of clones, about three quarters seen once. Treatment given: oral pan-JAK inhibitor, 5-10 mg twice daily. The specimen comprised CD8+ T cells sorted from blood, sampled at approximately week 42, from a patient treated with tofacitinib. These receptors all come from a human donor with alopecia areata.

This chain joins TRBV5-1 and TRBJ2-7; D is possibly TRBD2 (6 bases). CDR1 is SGHRS and CDR2 is YFSETQ in the germline V gene. This CDR3 region has 16 residues. Trimming shortened V by 5 bases and J by 2 bases, and 20 bases separated the two germline ends. The CDR3 spells CASRRETGDRAYEQYF. CDR3 sequence (DNA): TGCGCCAGCAGGCGTGAAACGGGGGATCGAGCCTACGAGCAGTACTTC.

This rearrangement joins TRBV7-9 to TRBJ1-2, with 9 bases matching TRBD1. Germline V gene data show CDR1 as SEHNR and CDR2 as FQNEAQ (reference sequence). Germline trimming cut 4 bases from V and 7 bases from J; bases unmatched to any gene: 7. This CDR3 has 14 amino acids. CDR3 amino acids: CASSSAGTGFGYTF. CDR3 bases: TGTGCCAGCAGCTCAGCCGGGACAGGGTTTGGCTACACCTTC.

This chain joins TRBV15 and TRBJ1-2, with D unresolved. CDR1 is LNHNV, CDR2 YYDKDF, per germline (reference sequence). The CDR3 spans 17 residues. V lost 2 bases and J lost 8, with 24 bases in between. CDR3 coding DNA: TGTGCCACCAGCAGACCGAACTTGGAGGGAATATTTGGCGGCTACACCTTC. Translated: CATSRPNLEGIFGGYTF.

This clone has a handful of counts. The chain uses TRBV7-6 and TRBJ2-5, with D perhaps matching TRBD1 or TRBD2 (5 bases each). Trimming cost V 3 bases and J 4 bases, with 12 bases left between them. The germline V gene encodes CDR1 SGHVS and CDR2 FNYEAQ. This CDR3 is 14 amino acids long. Here the CDR3 DNA reads TGTGCCAGCAGCTTTGGGGGAGATGGAGAGACCCAGTACTTC. This codes for CASSFGGDGETQYF.

This clone is a singleton in its sample. The gene calls are TRBV5-1 and TRBJ2-7; D is possibly TRBD1 (6 bases). This CDR3 is 12 amino acids long. The germline gives CDR1 SGHRS, CDR2 YFSETQ. V lost 4 bases to trimming and J lost 3 bases, with 8 bases between them. The DNA of the CDR3 is TGCGCCAGCAGCCCGGACAGCTACGAGCAGTACTTC. Translated, it gives CASSPDSYEQYF.

The chain recombines TRBV27 with TRBJ2-1; a weak D match, TRBD1 (6 bases). CDR3 length: 15 amino acids. The germline V and J ends were trimmed by 3 bases and 8 bases, with 17 bases remaining between them. The germline V gene encodes CDR1 MNHEY and CDR2 SMNVEV (reference sequence). The CDR3 DNA follows: TGTGCCAGCAGTTTGGGGGCTACTTTTTTCGATGAGCAGTTCTTC. Translation: CASSLGATFFDEQFF.

The rearrangement links TRBV4-3 to TRBJ1-2; 10 bases fit TRBD1. CDR1 LGHNA and CDR2 YSLEER come from the germline V gene. The CDR3 sequence is 14 residues long. J gave up 6 bases and V 2 bases, and 3 bases lay outside the gene matches. CDR3 protein: CASSQYGQGDGYTF. Written as DNA, the CDR3 is TGCGCCAGCAGCCAATATGGACAGGGGGATGGCTACACCTTC.

V usage is TRBV25-1 and J usage is TRBJ1-5, with D maybe TRBD1 (5 bases). V gave up 4 bases and J gave up 3 bases, with 10 bases separating them. CDR3 size: 14 residues. Looked up from germline, CDR1 is MGHDK and CDR2 is SYGVNS. CDR3 sequence (DNA): TGTGCCAGCAGTGGGGGGGGGTTCAATCAGCCCCAGCATTTT. As protein: CASSGGGFNQPQHF.

The V and J genes are TRBV10-2 and TRBJ2-7; D not certain. Germline V gene data show CDR1 as WSHSY and CDR2 as SAAADI. CDR3 size: 12 residues. V lost 4 bases and J lost 6, with 10 bases in between. The CDR3 nucleotides read TGCGCCAGCAGTGTTCGCATCGCCGAGCAGTACTTC. As protein: CASSVRIAEQYF.

This clone was seen only once. The chain carries TRBV9 and TRBJ2-2; D is unclear. This CDR3 is 17 amino acids long. V was shortened by 2 bases and J by 0 bases, with 14 bases between the two germline ends. The germline CDR1 and CDR2 sequences are SGDLS and YYNGEE. DNA for the CDR3: TGTGCCAGCAGCGTTCCGTCAGGCAAAGCGAACACCGGGGAGCTGTTTTTT. Translating it yields CASSVPSGKANTGELFF.

There are a few counts of this clone. J is TRBJ2-3 and V is TRBV28; a weak D match, TRBD2 (6 bases). CDR3 length: 15 residues. The V and J ends lost 5 bases and 0 bases respectively, with 12 bases between them. Per the germline V gene, CDR1 is MDHEN and CDR2 is SYDVKM. CDR3 protein: CASSPRAGSTDTQYF. The CDR3 nucleotides are TGTGCCAGCAGTCCCCGGGCGGGAAGCACAGATACGCAGTATTTT.

This chain uses TRBV7-2 with TRBJ1-1; D gene ambiguous. Germline V lookup: CDR1 SGHTA, CDR2 FQGNSA. V lost 7 bases to trimming and J lost 2 bases, with 8 bases between them. CDR3 length equals 12 residues. CDR3 DNA: TGTGCCAGCAATTTCTTAAACACTGAAGCTTTCTTT. Translation gives CASNFLNTEAFF.

The chain is built from TRBV5-1 and TRBJ2-7, with TRBD1 as a possible D gene (7 bases). Germline V gene sequence: CDR1 SGHRS, CDR2 YFSETQ. CDR3 length equals 13 residues. Trimming took off 7 bases at V and 6 bases at J, with 17 bases between the two ends. The CDR3 protein is CASGPQGGGEQYF. As DNA, the CDR3 is TGCGCCAGCGGGCCCCAGGGGGGAGGCGAGCAGTACTTC.

In its sample, this clone was seen a few times. Distinct nucleotide sequences in the sample also encode this CDR3. J is TRBJ2-2 and V is TRBV7-9; D gene ambiguous. With 3 bases removed from V and 5 bases from J, the gap between germline ends came to 4 bases. From germline, CDR1 is SEHNR and CDR2 FQNEAQ (reference sequence). The length of the CDR3 is 12 residues. In DNA, the CDR3 is TGTGCCAGCAGCTTGAGTACCGGGGAGCTGTTTTTT. It codes for CASSLSTGELFF. The variable domain in full, completed from reference TRBV7-9 and TRBJ2-2, reads DTGVSQNPRHKITKRGQNVTFRCDPISEHNRLYWYRQTLGQGPEFLTYFQNEAQLEKSRLLSDRFSAERPKGSFSTLEIQRTEQGDSAMYLCASSLSTGELFFGEGSRLTVL.

The J gene is TRBJ2-3, the V gene TRBV14; perhaps TRBD1 as D (5 bases). This CDR3 region has 16 residues. Trimming shortened V by 3 bases and J by 3 bases, and 16 bases separated the two germline ends. Germline assignment: CDR1 SGHDN and CDR2 FVKESK. The CDR3 DNA sequence: TGTGCCAGCAGCCACCTCGCCAGGGTCCGGACAGATACGCAGTATTTT. This translates into CASSHLARVRTDTQYF. Full variable domain (outside the CDR3, taken from reference TRBV14 and TRBJ2-3): EAGVTQFPSHSVIEKGQTVTLRCDPISGHDNLYWYRRVMGKEIKFLLHFVKESKQDESGMPNNRFLAERTGGTYSTLKVQPAELEDSGVYFCASSHLARVRTDTQYFGPGTRLTVL.

V gene TRBV27 combines with J gene TRBJ2-1; 14 bases match TRBD2. This CDR3 region has 16 residues. CDR1 and CDR2 from the germline V gene are MNHEY and SMNVEV (reference sequence). Germline trimming cut 3 bases from V and 10 bases from J; bases unmatched to any gene: 8. In DNA form, the CDR3 reads TGTGCCAGCAGTTTGGTGACTAGCGGGGGGGTGGAGGAGCAGTTCTTC. This gives the protein CASSLVTSGGVEEQFF.

This CDR3 is CASSVRGSNTGELFF. The CDR3 nucleotides read TGTGCCAGCAGCGTAAGAGGGTCGAACACCGGGGAGCTGTTTTTT. V gene TRBV9 combines with J gene TRBJ2-2; tentatively, D is TRBD2 (5 bases). Trimming pared 1 base from V and 0 bases from J, leaving 7 bases between. CDR1 and CDR2 (germline): SGDLS, YYNGEE. This CDR3 has 15 amino acids. The entire variable domain, with the rest obtained from reference TRBV9 and TRBJ2-2, is as follows: DSGVTQTPKHLITATGQRVTLRCSPRSGDLSVYWYQQSLDQGLQFLIQYYNGEERAKGNILERFSAQQFPDLHSELNLSSLELGDSALYFCASSVRGSNTGELFFGEGSRLTVL.

V gene TRBV13 combines with J gene TRBJ2-5; possible D gene TRBD1, 5 bases. The CDR3 has 12 residues. The V end lost 3 bases, the J end lost 5 bases, and 7 bases lay between the germline ends. CDR1 is PRHDT and CDR2 is FYEKMQ in the germline V gene (reference sequence). The CDR3 DNA follows: TGTGCCAGCAGCTTCAAGGGGGAGACCCAGTACTTC. This sequence encodes CASSFKGETQYF.

V gene TRBV29-1 combines with J gene TRBJ2-7; 9 nucleotides line up with TRBD1. Per germline, CDR1 SQVTM and CDR2 ANQGSEA. J was trimmed by 0 bases and V by 6 bases; bases with no gene match: 3. The CDR3 extends over 13 amino acids. CDR3 bases: TGCAGCGTCACAGGGGGCATCTCCTACGAGCAGTACTTC. Its translation is CSVTGGISYEQYF.

J is TRBJ2-2 and V is TRBV15; possibly TRBD2 for D (6 bases). V was cut by 0 bases and J by 0 bases, with 8 bases left in between. The CDR3 runs 16 residues. CDR1 LNHNV and CDR2 YYDKDF come from the germline V gene (reference sequence). The CDR3 sequence is CATSRDGGSNTGELFF. CDR3 bases: TGTGCCACCAGCAGAGATGGGGGGTCGAACACCGGGGAGCTGTTTTTT. Full variable domain (outside the CDR3, taken from reference TRBV15 and TRBJ2-2): DAMVIQNPRYQVTQFGKPVTLSCSQTLNHNVMYWYQQKSSQAPKLLFHYYDKDFNNEADTPDNFQSRRPNTSFCFLDIRSPGLGDTAMYLCATSRDGGSNTGELFFGEGSRLTVL.

This chain links TRBV29-1 with TRBJ1-1; D is undetermined. The ends were cut back, 2 bases at V and 8 bases at J, with 9 bases in the middle. The CDR3 spans 11 residues. Germline V CDR1 and CDR2: SQVTM, ANQGSEA. CDR3 protein: CSVEMGREAFF. CDR3 DNA: TGCAGCGTTGAAATGGGTAGGGAAGCTTTCTTT. Based on the CDR3 plus reference TRBV29-1 and TRBJ1-1, the full variable domain is SAVISQKPSRDICQRGTSLTIQCQVDSQVTMMFWYRQQPGQSLTLIATANQGSEATYESGFVIDKFPISRPNLTFSTLTVSNMSPEDSSIYLCSVEMGREAFFGQGTRLTVV.

V and J are TRBV6-6 and TRBJ2-2; D is possibly TRBD1 (5 bases). Germline V gene data show CDR1 as MNHNY and CDR2 as SVGAGI (reference sequence). Trimming removed 0 bases from V and 7 bases from J, with 9 bases in between. The CDR3 is made up of 14 amino acids. The CDR3 protein is CASSYSQGSGELFF. Here the CDR3 DNA reads TGTGCCAGCAGTTACTCGCAGGGAAGCGGGGAGCTGTTTTTT.

CDR3: CASNPARFEAGGELFF. CDR3 coding DNA: TGTGCCAGCAACCCGGCGAGGTTTGAGGCAGGCGGGGAGCTGTTTTTT. The V gene is TRBV7-8, the J gene TRBJ2-2; D not certain. Germline values: CDR1 SGHVS, CDR2 FQNEAQ. The CDR3 is 16 amino acids. V was clipped by 7 bases and J by 7 bases, with 22 bases between them.

The rearrangement uses TRBV9 and TRBJ2-1, with no clear D. Per the germline V gene, CDR1 is SGDLS and CDR2 is YYNGEE. The CDR3 is 12 amino acids. The V gene lost 1 base and the J gene lost 7 bases, with 6 bases spanning the gap. This CDR3 is CASSVSENEQFF. The CDR3 DNA reads as TGTGCCAGCAGCGTAAGTGAAAATGAGCAGTTCTTC.

This chain links TRBV10-3 with TRBJ2-4, with TRBD1 identical over 10 bases. CDR1 ENHRY and CDR2 SYGVKD come from the germline V gene. Trimming took 10 bases from V and 7 from J; bases not matched to a gene: 7. The CDR3 loop spans 13 amino acids. CDR3 nucleotide sequence: TGTGCCACGACAGGGGGCGAGGAGAACATTCAGTACTTC. Protein product: CATTGGEENIQYF.